One and the same sample provided the 31 T cell receptor beta chains below, sequenced in a study of blood T cell repertoires in COVID-19. The method was immunoSEQ multiplex PCR; TCRdb's version includes in-frame clones alone and lacks a portion of them. This sample has about 130,000 clones, with roughly 88% found just once. Sample: peripheral blood. The receptors shown here come from a man aged 50-60 years with acute or convalescent COVID-19.

The CDR3 bases are TGTGCCAGCTCACCCGCCGGGCTGAGGGATGAGCAGTTCTTC. Translating gives CASSPAGLRDEQFF. The V call is TRBV18, the J call TRBJ2-1; TRBD2 might be the D (5 bases). This CDR3 has 14 residues. Trimming shortened V by 3 bases and J by 8 bases, and 14 bases separated the two germline ends. CDR1 and CDR2 from the germline V gene are KGHSH and LQKENI.

This chain connects TRBV15 to TRBJ1-6; the match to TRBD1 covers 7 bases. The CDR3 runs 14 residues. In germline, CDR1 is LNHNV, CDR2 YYDKDF (reference sequence). V gave up 7 bases and J gave up 10 bases; unmatched junction bases: 10. The CDR3 spells CATNPMGTESPLHF. CDR3 DNA: TGTGCCACCAACCCCATGGGGACAGAATCACCCCTCCACTTT.

V gene TRBV6-5 combines with J gene TRBJ1-2; 10 nucleotides align to TRBD1. Looked up from germline, CDR1 is MNHEY and CDR2 is SVGAGI. The V gene end was trimmed by 5 bases and the J gene end by 5 bases; junction bases not matched to a gene: 5. This CDR3 comprises 14 residues. The CDR3 coding sequence is TGTGCCAGCAGTAGGGACAGGGGAGATTATGGCTACACCTTC. Its translation: CASSRDRGDYGYTF.

This rearrangement joins TRBV28 to TRBJ1-3, with unresolved D. The V gene's germline CDR1 is MDHEN and CDR2 SYDVKM. This CDR3 spans 15 amino acids. The V end was cut by 6 bases, the J end by 3 bases, with 15 bases between. The DNA of the CDR3 is TGTGCCAGCAGCGCTGGGGAGGGCTTTGGAAACACCATATATTTT. It yields the protein CASSAGEGFGNTIYF. Together with reference TRBV28 and TRBJ1-3, the CDR3 gives the full variable domain: DVKVTQSSRYLVKRTGEKVFLECVQDMDHENMFWYRQDPGLGLRLIYFSYDVKMKEKGDIPEGYSVSREKKERFSLILESASTNQTSMYLCASSAGEGFGNTIYFGEGSWLTVV.

J is TRBJ1-1 and V is TRBV2, with D unresolved. The CDR3 consists of 12 residues. Trimming removed 5 bases at V and 3 bases at J, with 7 bases between. The germline V gene encodes CDR1 SNHLY and CDR2 FYNNEI. The CDR3 region is CASSPEDTEAFF. The CDR3 region has the DNA TGTGCCAGCAGTCCGGAGGACACTGAAGCTTTCTTT.

The V gene is TRBV10-2, the J gene TRBJ2-3, with no clear D. The CDR3 length is 14 residues. CDR1 and CDR2 (germline): WSHSY, SAAADI. The germline V and J ends were trimmed by 0 bases and 5 bases, with 9 bases remaining between them. The CDR3 DNA sequence: TGCGCCAGCAGTGAGTCTTATCGCAGAGATACGCAGTATTTT. It translates to CASSESYRRDTQYF.

The count of this clone is one. The chain joins TRBV29-1 to TRBJ1-5, with unresolved D. Looked up from germline, CDR1 is SQVTM and CDR2 is ANQGSEA. CDR3 length: 13 residues. V was shortened by 3 bases and J by 4 bases, with 10 bases between the two germline ends. In DNA, the CDR3 is TGCAGCGTTGACTCGGGAGGGAATCAGCCCCAGCATTTT. This gives the protein CSVDSGGNQPQHF.

This chain links TRBV18 with TRBJ1-6; the match to TRBD1 covers 11 bases. Germline values: CDR1 KGHSH, CDR2 LQKENI. The ends lost 3 bases at V and 8 bases at J; junction bases unmatched: 3. The CDR3 spans 15 residues. The CDR3 reads CASSPRDRGYSPLHF. CDR3 DNA: TGTGCCAGCTCACCCCGGGACAGGGGGTATTCACCCCTCCACTTT.

Here the CDR3 reads CASSLDAGRGANVLTF. CDR3 nucleotide sequence: TGTGCCAGCAGTTTAGACGCGGGCAGGGGGGCCAACGTCCTGACTTTC. The chain employs TRBV28 and TRBJ2-6; perhaps TRBD2 as D (5 bases). Per germline, CDR1 MDHEN and CDR2 SYDVKM. Trimming cost V 2 bases and J 4 bases, with 12 bases left between them. The CDR3 is made up of 16 amino acids.

The chain recombines TRBV5-1 with TRBJ2-5, with TRBD2 matching over 7 bases. Germline V gives CDR1 SGHRS, CDR2 YFSETQ. The CDR3 consists of 16 residues. With V trimmed by 0 bases and J by 1 base, 6 bases remained unmatched. The CDR3 coding sequence is TGCGCCAGCAGCTTGGGGCTAGCGGTGACCCAAGAGACCCAGTACTTC. It is translated as CASSLGLAVTQETQYF.

The genes are TRBV5-6 and TRBJ2-1; 7 nucleotides match TRBD1. The CDR3 spans 14 residues. Trimming removed 3 bases from V and 8 bases from J; junction bases left unmatched: 8. Germline V gives CDR1 SGHDT, CDR2 YYEEEE. The CDR3 protein is CASSSPQGFDEQFF. The CDR3 nucleotides are TGTGCCAGCAGCTCACCACAGGGGTTCGATGAGCAGTTCTTC.

This sequence joins TRBV10-3 and TRBJ1-2; 9 bases agree with TRBD1. The ends lost 6 bases at V and 5 bases at J; junction bases unmatched: 7. The CDR3 length is 14 residues. CDR1 ENHRY and CDR2 SYGVKD come from the germline V gene. Here the CDR3 DNA reads TGTGCCATCAGGGGGACAGGGATGGTATATGGCTACACCTTC. Its protein product is CAIRGTGMVYGYTF.

This chain uses TRBV12-3 or TRBV12-4 with TRBJ2-2; the D is unclear. The CDR3 spans 11 residues. The V and J ends lost 6 bases and 4 bases respectively, with 3 bases between them. The CDR3 DNA is TGTGCCAGCAGACTCACCGGGGAGCTGTTTTTT. It is translated as CASRLTGELFF.

Here the CDR3 reads CASSRAGSRPNTEAFF. CDR3 nucleotide sequence: TGTGCCAGCAGCCGGGCGGGCAGTAGACCGAACACTGAAGCTTTCTTT. The chain carries TRBV5-8 and TRBJ1-1; no clear D. Looked up from germline, CDR1 is SGHTS and CDR2 is YDEGEE. V was cut by 4 bases and J by 1 base, with 17 bases left in between. The CDR3 extends over 16 amino acids.

The gene calls are TRBV7-9 and TRBJ1-1, with D unresolved. Trimming shortened V by 2 bases and J by 6 bases, and 22 bases separated the two germline ends. Germline values: CDR1 SEHNR, CDR2 FQNEAQ (reference sequence). The CDR3 is 17 amino acids. The CDR3 loop reads CASSLMISWQDNAEAFF. In DNA, the CDR3 is TGTGCCAGCAGCTTAATGATATCGTGGCAGGATAACGCTGAAGCTTTCTTT.

This chain connects TRBV6-2 or TRBV6-3 to TRBJ2-5; the D gene is possibly TRBD2 (8 bases). Germline V gene sequence: CDR1 MNHEY, CDR2 SVGEGT. This CDR3 is built from 16 residues. V gave up 5 bases and J gave up 2 bases, with 18 bases separating them. CDR3 in DNA: TGTGCCAGCAGTCAGGGGGGAGCGGGGGTGCAAGAGACCCAGTACTTC. It yields the protein CASSQGGAGVQETQYF.

J is TRBJ2-2 and V is TRBV6-5; perhaps TRBD2 as D (5 bases). V gave up 2 bases and J gave up 6 bases, with 13 bases separating them. Germline CDR1 reads MNHEY; CDR2 reads SVGAGI. The CDR3 has 15 amino acids. The CDR3 loop reads CASSYDGERAGELFF. CDR3 nucleotide sequence: TGTGCCAGCAGTTACGACGGGGAGAGGGCCGGGGAGCTGTTTTTT.

The CDR3 bases are TGTGCCAGCATCCGGGACAGGGAGGGAGAACTGTTTTTT. Its protein product is CASIRDREGELFF. The rearrangement joins TRBV2 to TRBJ1-4, with 9 nucleotides matching TRBD1. The CDR3 sequence is 13 residues long. Germline V gene data show CDR1 as SNHLY and CDR2 as FYNNEI. After removal of 7 bases from V and 12 bases from J, the junction contained 9 bases not matched to a gene.

The genes are TRBV28 and TRBJ1-4, with 10 bases aligning to TRBD1. Germline trimming cut 8 bases from V and 7 bases from J; bases unmatched to any gene: 7. Germline loops: CDR1 MDHEN, CDR2 SYDVKM. CDR3 length: 14 amino acids. DNA of the CDR3: TGTGCCAGCTCACCGGGACAGGGGTTTGAAAAACTGTTTTTT. The encoded protein is CASSPGQGFEKLFF.

J is TRBJ2-7 and V is TRBV27, with 8 bases that match TRBD1. The CDR3 loop spans 15 amino acids. Germline V gene data show CDR1 as MNHEY and CDR2 as SMNVEV (reference sequence). V dropped 3 bases and J dropped 7; count of bases not matched to a gene: 11. For the CDR3, the DNA is TGTGCCAGCAGTTTGGGGGACAGGCCAGTGGGGGAGCAGTACTTC. Protein product: CASSLGDRPVGEQYF.

This chain links TRBV18 with TRBJ2-1; 7 positions match TRBD1. V lost 6 bases to trimming and J lost 8 bases; unmatched junction nucleotides: 10. The CDR3 is 14 residues long. Germline V gene data show CDR1 as KGHSH and CDR2 as LQKENI. The CDR3 nucleotides read TGTGCCAGCTCTCGGGGACAGACGATTGATGAGCAGTTCTTC. It codes for CASSRGQTIDEQFF.

The J gene is TRBJ2-1, the V gene TRBV10-3; D gene uncertain. V was pared by 0 bases and J by 6 bases, with 6 bases between. This CDR3 contains 13 residues. Germline V lookup: CDR1 ENHRY, CDR2 SYGVKD. CDR3 protein: CAISESPVNEQFF. CDR3 nucleotides: TGTGCCATCAGTGAGTCGCCGGTCAATGAGCAGTTCTTC.

The chain links TRBV2 to TRBJ1-2; D uncertain. CDR3 length: 12 amino acids. Germline CDR1 reads SNHLY; CDR2 reads FYNNEI. Trimming took off 6 bases at V and 8 bases at J, with 13 bases between the two ends. The CDR3 coding sequence is TGTGCCAGCAGCACCAGAGGTATAGGCTACACCTTC. Amino acid sequence: CASSTRGIGYTF. The variable domain in full, with the rest retrieved from reference TRBV2 and TRBJ1-2, is EPEVTQTPSHQVTQMGQEVILRCVPISNHLYFYWYRQILGQKVEFLVSFYNNEISEKSEIFDDQFSVERPDGSNFTLKIRSTKLEDSAMYFCASSTRGIGYTFGSGTRLTVV.

This chain links TRBV28 with TRBJ1-1, with D uncertain. The CDR3 has 13 residues. V lost 7 bases to trimming and J lost 3 bases, with 12 bases between them. Germline CDR1 is MDHEN and CDR2 is SYDVKM. The CDR3 spells CASTYQAHTEAFF. The CDR3 bases are TGTGCCAGCACCTATCAGGCCCACACTGAAGCTTTCTTT.

V gene TRBV6-2 or TRBV6-3 combines with J gene TRBJ2-3; the D gene is possibly TRBD2 (6 bases). V was cut by 2 bases and J by 2 bases, with 14 bases left in between. Germline lookup yields CDR1 MNHEY and CDR2 SVGEGT. There are 16 residues in the CDR3. The CDR3 protein is CASSYPSGRHTDTQYF. CDR3 DNA: TGTGCCAGCAGTTACCCCAGCGGGCGCCACACAGATACGCAGTATTTT.

The CDR3 coding sequence is TGTGCCAGCAGCCTCAGACAGGTATCTAATGAAAAACTGTTTTTT. Translation gives CASSLRQVSNEKLFF. This chain joins TRBV3-1 (or the pseudogene TRBV3-2) and TRBJ1-4; D perhaps matches TRBD1 (6 bases). V lost 4 bases to trimming and J lost 3 bases, with 12 bases between them. CDR3 length equals 15 residues. Germline V gene lookup returns CDR1 LGHDT and CDR2 YNNKEL (reference sequence).

The V and J genes are TRBV5-1 and TRBJ1-4; 8 nucleotides line up with TRBD1. After removal of 0 bases from V and 8 bases from J, the junction contained 6 bases not matched to a gene. This CDR3 spans 15 amino acids. In germline, CDR1 is SGHRS, CDR2 YFSETQ. For the CDR3, the DNA is TGCGCCAGCAGCTTGGAGACGACAGGGGAAGAAAAACTGTTTTTT. Translating it yields CASSLETTGEEKLFF.

As to this clone: A junction end diverges from the germline sequence, so it may reflect a read error. This chain links TRBV4-1 with TRBJ2-2; TRBD2 might be the D (5 bases). The germline CDR1 and CDR2 sequences are MGHRA and YSYEKL. The CDR3 consists of 13 residues. The CDR3 DNA reads as TGCGCCAGCAGCCAGGATGGGGTCGGGGAGCTGTCTTTT. This codes for CASSQDGVGELSF.

This clone has only a few counts. The V gene is TRBV6-5, the J gene TRBJ2-7, with 11 nucleotides matching TRBD2. The CDR3 runs 14 residues. The V and J ends lost 5 bases and 6 bases, in that order; junction bases with no gene match: 6. Germline loops: CDR1 MNHEY, CDR2 SVGAGI. In DNA form, the CDR3 reads TGTGCCAGCAGTCCTCGACTAGCGGGGAGCGAGCAGTACTTC. Translation gives CASSPRLAGSEQYF.

The rearrangement links TRBV10-3 to TRBJ1-1, with D tentatively TRBD1 (5 bases). The CDR3 is 11 amino acids. Trimming took off 8 bases at V and 11 bases at J, with 15 bases between the two ends. Germline CDR1 reads ENHRY; CDR2 reads SYGVKD. CDR3 bases: TGTGCCATCGCATTTGGGGGAGGGGCTTTCTTT. Translating it yields CAIAFGGGAFF.

The chain employs TRBV9 and TRBJ2-7; the match to TRBD1 covers 7 bases. After removal of 0 bases from V and 0 bases from J, the junction contained 3 bases not matched to a gene. Germline-derived CDR1 and CDR2 are SGDLS and YYNGEE. CDR3 size: 15 residues. CDR3 residues: CASSVGSGGSYEQYF. The DNA of the CDR3 is TGTGCCAGCAGCGTAGGTTCAGGGGGCTCCTACGAGCAGTACTTC.